This record covers a single T cell receptor (beta chain). Its antigen is unknown. The data originate from a study of T cell responses to AZD1222 COVID-19 vaccine. At the level of the study: Pooling was applied to second doses at about 4 or about 12 weeks. Notes on the study in general: Among vaccine-associated CD4 TCRs, coverage spanned spike, with dominance at 160-218 and 743-854. It should be noted that donors were predominantly white British and more often female, and clonal diversity was possibly underestimated.

The CDR3 is 17 residues long. The V end was cut by 4 bases, the J end by 0 bases, with 15 bases between. Germline V gene lookup returns CDR1 SEHNR and CDR2 FQNEAQ (reference sequence). Repertoires were generated with immunoSEQ multiplex PCR, while TCRdb's copy carries only in-frame clones and drops some. This table holds some 150,000 clones, 75% to 95% found once. This chain uses TRBV7-9 with TRBJ1-4; unclear D gene. Specimen: peripheral blood, collected on day 0 of AZD1222 vaccination. This TCR was sampled from an adult in good health. CDR3 nucleotides: TGTGCCAGCAGCTCCCCCCGCCGACGGGCAACTAATGAAAAACTGTTTTTT. Its protein product is CASSSPRRRATNEKLFF.